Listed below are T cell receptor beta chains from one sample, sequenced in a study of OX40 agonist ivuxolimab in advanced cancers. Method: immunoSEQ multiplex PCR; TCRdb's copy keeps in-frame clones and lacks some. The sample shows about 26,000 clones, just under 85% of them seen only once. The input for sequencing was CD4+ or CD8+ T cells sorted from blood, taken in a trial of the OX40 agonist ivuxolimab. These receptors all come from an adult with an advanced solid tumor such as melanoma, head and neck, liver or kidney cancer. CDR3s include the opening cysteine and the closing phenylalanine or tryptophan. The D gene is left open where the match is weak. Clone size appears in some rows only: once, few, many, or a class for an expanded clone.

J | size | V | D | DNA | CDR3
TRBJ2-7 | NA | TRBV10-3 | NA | TGTGCCATCAGTGAGGAGGATAGACAGGTCGACGAGCAGTACTTC | CAISEEDRQVDEQYF
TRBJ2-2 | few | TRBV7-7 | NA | TGTGCTAGCAGCTTCGGGACGGAGGGCGGGGAGCTGTTTTTT | CASSFGTEGGELFF
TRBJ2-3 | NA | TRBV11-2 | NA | TGTGCCAGCAGCTTTGACACCACAGATACGCAGTATTTT | CASSFDTTDTQYF
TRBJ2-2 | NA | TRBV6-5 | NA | TGTGCCAGCAGTCCTTCGAACACCGGGGAGCTGTTTTTT | CASSPSNTGELFF
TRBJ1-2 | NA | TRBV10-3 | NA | TGTGCCATCAGTGAAAACCAGGGGAATATGGGCTATGGCTACACCTTC | CAISENQGNMGYGYTF
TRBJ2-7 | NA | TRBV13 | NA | TGTGCCAGCAGCCTCCGGGACACCACCTACGAGCAGTACTTC | CASSLRDTTYEQYF
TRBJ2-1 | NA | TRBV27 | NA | TGTGCCAGCAGTATCCGGGATGAGCAGTTCTTC | CASSIRDEQFF
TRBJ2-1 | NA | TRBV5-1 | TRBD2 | TGCGCCAGCAGCCCGATGGGACTAGCGGACAATGAGCAGTTCTTC | CASSPMGLADNEQFF
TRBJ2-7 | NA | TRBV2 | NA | TGTGCCTGGCGCCGGGACTACGAGCAGTACTTC | CAWRRDYEQYF
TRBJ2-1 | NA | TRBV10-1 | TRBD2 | TGCGCCAGCAGTGAGCCGGGAGGTGGAAATGAGCAGTTCTTC | CASSEPGGGNEQFF
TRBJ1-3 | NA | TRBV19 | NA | TGTGCCAGTATTTGGGAGGGTGGAAACACCATATATTTT | CASIWEGGNTIYF
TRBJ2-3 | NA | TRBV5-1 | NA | TGCGCCAGCTTTCTGAATCCTCAATCTCTGACAGATACGCAGTATTTT | CASFLNPQSLTDTQYF
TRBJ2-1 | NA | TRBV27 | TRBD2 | TGTGCCAGCAGTCCCTCCGGCGGGGGGTGGCCCAATGAGCAGTTCTTC | CASSPSGGGWPNEQFF
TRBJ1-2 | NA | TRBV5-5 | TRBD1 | TGTGCCAGCAGCTTGAACAGGGGAATTGACTATGGCTACACCTTC | CASSLNRGIDYGYTF
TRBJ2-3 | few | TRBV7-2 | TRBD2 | TGTGCCAGCAGCTTAGTGACTAGCGGCACAGATACGCAGTATTTT | CASSLVTSGTDTQYF
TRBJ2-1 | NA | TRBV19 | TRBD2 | TGTGCCAGTAGTACGACTAGCGGGGACTACAATGAGCAGTTCTTC | CASSTTSGDYNEQFF
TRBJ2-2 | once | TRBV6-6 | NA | TGTGCCAGCAGTATAGGGACTTCCGCCGGGGAGCTGTTTTTT | CASSIGTSAGELFF
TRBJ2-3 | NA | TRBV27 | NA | TGTGCCAGCAGTTTTACCCCGGGGAGCACAGATACGCAGTATTTT | CASSFTPGSTDTQYF
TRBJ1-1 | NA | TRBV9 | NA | TGTGCCAGCAGCGTAGAAGGGGATAGATCTGAAGCTTTCTTT | CASSVEGDRSEAFF
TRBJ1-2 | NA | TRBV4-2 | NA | TGTGCCAGCAGCGGGACAACTAACTATGGCTACACCTTC | CASSGTTNYGYTF
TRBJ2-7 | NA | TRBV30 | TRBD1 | TGTGCCTGGAGCCTCGGGACAGGGTCTTACGAGCAGTACTTC | CAWSLGTGSYEQYF
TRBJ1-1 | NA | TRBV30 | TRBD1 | TGTGCCAGCAAGGGGGGCAGGGGGGCTTTCTTT | CASKGGRGAFF
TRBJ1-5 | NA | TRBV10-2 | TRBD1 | TGCGCCAGCAGCGGAACAGGGGAAATAAATCAGCCCCAGCATTTT | CASSGTGEINQPQHF
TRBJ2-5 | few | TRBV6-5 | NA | TGTGCCAGCCTTTCGGGTGAGACCCAGTACTTC | CASLSGETQYF